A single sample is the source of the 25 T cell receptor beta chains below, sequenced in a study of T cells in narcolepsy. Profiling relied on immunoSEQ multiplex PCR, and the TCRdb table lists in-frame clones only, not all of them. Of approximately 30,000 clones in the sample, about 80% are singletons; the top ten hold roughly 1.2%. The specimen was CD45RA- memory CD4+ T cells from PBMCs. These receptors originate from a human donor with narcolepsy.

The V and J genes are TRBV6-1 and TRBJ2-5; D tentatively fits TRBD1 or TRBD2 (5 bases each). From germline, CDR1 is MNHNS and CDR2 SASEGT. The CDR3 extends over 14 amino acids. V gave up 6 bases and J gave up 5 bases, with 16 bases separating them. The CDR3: CASRGQLGTETQYF. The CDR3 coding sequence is TGTGCCAGCAGAGGACAACTGGGGACGGAGACCCAGTACTTC.

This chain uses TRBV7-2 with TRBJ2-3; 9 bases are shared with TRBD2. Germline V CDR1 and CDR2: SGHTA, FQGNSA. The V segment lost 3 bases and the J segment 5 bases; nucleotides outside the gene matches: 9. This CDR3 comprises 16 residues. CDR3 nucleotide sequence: TGTGCCAGCAGCTTGAATGCGGGGGGGCTGGGAGATACGCAGTATTTT. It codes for CASSLNAGGLGDTQYF.

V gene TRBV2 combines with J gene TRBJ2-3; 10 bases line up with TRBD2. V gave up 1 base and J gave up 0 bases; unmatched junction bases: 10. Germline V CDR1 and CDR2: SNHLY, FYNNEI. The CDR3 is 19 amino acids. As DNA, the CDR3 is TGTGCCAGCAGTGAAGTAGCGGGGGGCCAGCCAAGGAGCACAGATACGCAGTATTTT. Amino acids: CASSEVAGGQPRSTDTQYF.

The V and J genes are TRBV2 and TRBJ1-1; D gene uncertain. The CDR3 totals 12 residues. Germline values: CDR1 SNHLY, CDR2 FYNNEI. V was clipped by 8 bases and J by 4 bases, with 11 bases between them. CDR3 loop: CASALMSTEAFF. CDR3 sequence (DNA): TGTGCCAGCGCCTTGATGTCCACTGAAGCTTTCTTT. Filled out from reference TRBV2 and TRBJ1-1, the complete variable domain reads EPEVTQTPSHQVTQMGQEVILRCVPISNHLYFYWYRQILGQKVEFLVSFYNNEISEKSEIFDDQFSVERPDGSNFTLKIRSTKLEDSAMYFCASALMSTEAFFGQGTRLTVV.

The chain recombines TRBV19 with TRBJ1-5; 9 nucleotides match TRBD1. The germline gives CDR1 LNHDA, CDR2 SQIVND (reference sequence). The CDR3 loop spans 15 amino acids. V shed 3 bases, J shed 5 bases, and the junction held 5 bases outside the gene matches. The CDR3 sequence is CASSIKGQGYQPQHF. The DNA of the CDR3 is TGTGCCAGTAGTATTAAGGGACAGGGATATCAGCCCCAGCATTTT.

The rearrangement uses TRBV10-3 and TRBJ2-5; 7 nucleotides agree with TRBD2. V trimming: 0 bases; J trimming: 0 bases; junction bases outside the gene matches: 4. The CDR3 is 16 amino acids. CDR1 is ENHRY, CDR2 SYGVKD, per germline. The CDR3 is CAISESGGTYQETQYF. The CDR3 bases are TGTGCCATCAGTGAGTCGGGGGGGACCTACCAAGAGACCCAGTACTTC.

This chain's CDR3 is CATMAQYQETQYF. The CDR3 nucleotides are TGTGCCACAATGGCGCAGTACCAAGAGACCCAGTACTTC. This chain links TRBV28 with TRBJ2-5, with unresolved D. The CDR3 contains 13 residues. V was shortened by 10 bases and J by 0 bases, with 12 bases between the two germline ends. Looked up from germline, CDR1 is MDHEN and CDR2 is SYDVKM.

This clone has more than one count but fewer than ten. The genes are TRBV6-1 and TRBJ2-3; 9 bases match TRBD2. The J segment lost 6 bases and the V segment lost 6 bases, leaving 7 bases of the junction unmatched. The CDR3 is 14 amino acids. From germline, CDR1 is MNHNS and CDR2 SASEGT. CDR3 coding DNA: TGTGCCAGCAGGTTGCGGGGGGGCCTGGATACGCAGTATTTT. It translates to CASRLRGGLDTQYF.

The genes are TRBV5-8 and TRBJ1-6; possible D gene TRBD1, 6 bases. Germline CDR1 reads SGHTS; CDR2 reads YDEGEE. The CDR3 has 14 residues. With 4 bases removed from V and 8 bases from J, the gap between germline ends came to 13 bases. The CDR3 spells CASSPRTADSPLHF. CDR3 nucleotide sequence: TGTGCCAGCAGCCCGCGGACAGCGGATTCACCCCTCCACTTT.

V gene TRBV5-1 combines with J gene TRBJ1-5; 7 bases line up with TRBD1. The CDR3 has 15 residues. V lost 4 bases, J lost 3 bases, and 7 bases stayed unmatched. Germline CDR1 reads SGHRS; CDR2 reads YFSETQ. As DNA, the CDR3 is TGCGCCAGCAGCCTAACAGGGGTATTCAATCAGCCCCAGCATTTT. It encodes CASSLTGVFNQPQHF.

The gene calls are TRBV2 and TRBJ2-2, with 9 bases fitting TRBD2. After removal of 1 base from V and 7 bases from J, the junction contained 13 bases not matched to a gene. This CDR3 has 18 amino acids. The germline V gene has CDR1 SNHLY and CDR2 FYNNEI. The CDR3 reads CASSEVRVGGGAGGELFF. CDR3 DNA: TGTGCCAGCAGTGAAGTGAGGGTCGGCGGGGGGGCTGGCGGGGAGCTGTTTTTT.

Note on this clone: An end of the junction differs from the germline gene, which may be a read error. CDR3 bases: TGTGCCAGCAGGCCCGGGGGGGCGTATCAGTCCCAGCATTTT. This sequence encodes CASRPGGAYQSQHF. The V gene is TRBV27, the J gene TRBJ1-5, with D possibly being TRBD1 (6 bases). CDR1 is MNHEY and CDR2 is SMNVEV in the germline V gene (reference sequence). The CDR3 totals 14 residues.

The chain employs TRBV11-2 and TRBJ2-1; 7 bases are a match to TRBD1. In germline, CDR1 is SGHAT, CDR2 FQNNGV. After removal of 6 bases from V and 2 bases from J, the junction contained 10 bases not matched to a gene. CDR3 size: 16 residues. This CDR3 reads CASRNAGTAAYNEQFF. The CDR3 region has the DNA TGTGCCAGCAGAAACGCCGGGACAGCGGCCTACAATGAGCAGTTCTTC.

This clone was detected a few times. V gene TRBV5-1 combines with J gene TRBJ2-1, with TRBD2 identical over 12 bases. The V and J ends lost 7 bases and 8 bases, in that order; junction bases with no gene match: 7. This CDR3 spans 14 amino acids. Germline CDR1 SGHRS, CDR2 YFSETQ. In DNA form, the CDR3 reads TGCGCCAGCGGCCCCCTAGCGGGGGGGGATGAGCAGTTCTTC. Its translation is CASGPLAGGDEQFF. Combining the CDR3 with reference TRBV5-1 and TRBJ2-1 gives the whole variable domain KAGVTQTPRYLIKTRGQQVTLSCSPISGHRSVSWYQQTPGQGLQFLFEYFSETQRNKGNFPGRFSGRQFSNSRSEMNVSTLELGDSALYLCASGPLAGGDEQFFGPGTRLTVL.

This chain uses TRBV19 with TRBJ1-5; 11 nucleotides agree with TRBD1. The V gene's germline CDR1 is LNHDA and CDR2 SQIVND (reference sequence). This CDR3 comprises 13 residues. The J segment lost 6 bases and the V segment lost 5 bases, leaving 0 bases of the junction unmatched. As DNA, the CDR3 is TGTGCCAGTAGTGGGACAGGGGGTCAGCCCCAGCATTTT. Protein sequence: CASSGTGGQPQHF.

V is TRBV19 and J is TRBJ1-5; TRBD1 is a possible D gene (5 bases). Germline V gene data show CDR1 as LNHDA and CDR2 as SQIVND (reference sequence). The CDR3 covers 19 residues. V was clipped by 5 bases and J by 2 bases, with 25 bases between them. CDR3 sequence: CASSFHPRTRAEGNQPQHF. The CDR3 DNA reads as TGTGCCAGTAGTTTTCACCCCCGGACACGCGCGGAGGGCAATCAGCCCCAGCATTTT.

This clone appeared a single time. The CDR3 loop reads CATREGGPNEQFF. CDR3 DNA: TGTGCAACCAGGGAGGGGGGGCCCAATGAGCAGTTCTTC. This sequence joins TRBV28 and TRBJ2-1; TRBD2 might be the D (7 bases). The CDR3 totals 13 residues. CDR1 and CDR2 from the germline V gene are MDHEN and SYDVKM.

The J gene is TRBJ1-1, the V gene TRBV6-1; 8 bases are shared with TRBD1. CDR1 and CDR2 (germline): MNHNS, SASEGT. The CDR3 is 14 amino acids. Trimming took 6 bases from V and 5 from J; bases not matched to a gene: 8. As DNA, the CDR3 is TGTGCCAGCAGAACCGGACAGGGCGATACTGAAGCTTTCTTT. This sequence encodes CASRTGQGDTEAFF.

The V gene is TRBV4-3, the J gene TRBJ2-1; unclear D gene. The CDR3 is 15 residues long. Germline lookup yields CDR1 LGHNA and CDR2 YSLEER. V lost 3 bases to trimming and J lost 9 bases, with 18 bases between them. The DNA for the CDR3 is TGCGCCAGCAGCCAGGCTGCCTTGGGTCTAAGTGAGCAGTTCTTC. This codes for CASSQAALGLSEQFF.

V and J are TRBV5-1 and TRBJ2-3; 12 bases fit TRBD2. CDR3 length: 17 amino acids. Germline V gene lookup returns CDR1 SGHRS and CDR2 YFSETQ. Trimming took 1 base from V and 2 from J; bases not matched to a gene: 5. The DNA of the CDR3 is TGCGCCAGCAGCTTGAAGCCTAGCGGGGGGGCCACAGATACGCAGTATTTT. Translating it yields CASSLKPSGGATDTQYF.

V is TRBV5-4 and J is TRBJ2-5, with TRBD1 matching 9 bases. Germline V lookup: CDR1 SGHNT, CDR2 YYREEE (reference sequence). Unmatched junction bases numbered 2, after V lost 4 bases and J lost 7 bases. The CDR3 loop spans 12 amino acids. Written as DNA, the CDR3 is TGTGCCAGCAGCCCGGACAGGGGGACCCAGTACTTC. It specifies CASSPDRGTQYF.

CDR3 region: CASSPRTALTYGYTF. The CDR3 nucleotides are TGTGCCAGCAGCCCCCGGACAGCCCTAACCTATGGCTACACCTTC. V and J are TRBV25-1 and TRBJ1-2; possible D gene TRBD1, 6 bases. Germline-derived CDR1 and CDR2 are MGHDK and SYGVNS. The germline V and J ends were trimmed by 6 bases and 4 bases, with 18 bases remaining between them. The CDR3 has 15 amino acids.

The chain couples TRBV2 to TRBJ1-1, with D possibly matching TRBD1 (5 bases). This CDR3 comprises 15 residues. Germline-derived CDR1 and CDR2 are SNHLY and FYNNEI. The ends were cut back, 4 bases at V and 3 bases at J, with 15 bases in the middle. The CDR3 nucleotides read TGTGCCAGCAGTGTTCAGGGAAGCAGGGACACTGAAGCTTTCTTT. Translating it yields CASSVQGSRDTEAFF. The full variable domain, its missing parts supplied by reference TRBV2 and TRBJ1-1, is EPEVTQTPSHQVTQMGQEVILRCVPISNHLYFYWYRQILGQKVEFLVSFYNNEISEKSEIFDDQFSVERPDGSNFTLKIRSTKLEDSAMYFCASSVQGSRDTEAFFGQGTRLTVV.

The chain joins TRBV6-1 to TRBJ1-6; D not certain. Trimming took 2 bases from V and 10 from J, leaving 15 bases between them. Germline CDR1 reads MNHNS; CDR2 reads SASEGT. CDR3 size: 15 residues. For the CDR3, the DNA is TGTGCCAGCAGTGAAAAAGGTACCCTCGGGTCACCCCTCCACTTT. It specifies CASSEKGTLGSPLHF.

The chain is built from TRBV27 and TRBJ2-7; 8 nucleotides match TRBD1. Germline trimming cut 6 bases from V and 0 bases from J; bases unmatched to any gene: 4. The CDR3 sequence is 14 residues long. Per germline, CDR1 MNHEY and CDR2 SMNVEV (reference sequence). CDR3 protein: CASRVGQASYEQYF. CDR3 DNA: TGTGCCAGCAGGGTGGGACAGGCCTCCTACGAGCAGTACTTC.